Listed below are T cell receptor beta chains from one sample, sequenced in a study of cytomegalovirus exposure and HLA in healthy donors. Only in-frame clones appear in the TCRdb table, and some are missing; sequencing was by immunoSEQ multiplex PCR. The sample holds around 150,000 clones, 70% to 90% seen once. The sequencing sample was made of PBMCs. The receptor source for this set is a woman younger than 30 in good health and CMV-seronegative. CDR3s include the opening cysteine and the closing phenylalanine or tryptophan. A D gene is named only where the DNA matches it firmly. For some rows the clone size is stated as once, few or many, or as a class when expanded; others skip it.

cdr3_aa	cdr3_nt	v_call	d_call	clone_size	j_call	cdr3_length
CASRGLNEAFF	TGTGCCAGCAGGGGACTTAATGAAGCTTTCTTT	TRBV6-1	-	-	TRBJ1-1	11
CASSQLGLADYEQYF	TGCGCCAGCAGCCAGTTAGGACTAGCTGACTACGAGCAGTACTTC	TRBV4-1	TRBD2	-	TRBJ2-7	15
CASSGDSLNTGELFF	TGTGCCAGCAGTGGGGACAGCTTGAACACCGGGGAGCTGTTTTTT	TRBV2	TRBD1	-	TRBJ2-2	15
CASSSDYSYEQYF	TGTGCCAGCAGTTCGGACTATTCCTACGAGCAGTACTTC	TRBV28	-	-	TRBJ2-7	13
CASSLAYRDKYEQYF	TGCGCCAGCAGCTTGGCGTATCGGGATAAGTACGAGCAGTACTTC	TRBV5-1	-	-	TRBJ2-7	15
CASSYSRTGELFF	TGTGCCAGCAGTTACTCGAGGACCGGGGAGCTGTTTTTT	TRBV6-5	-	-	TRBJ2-2	13
CASSDRPGGLYEQYF	TGTGCCAGCAGTGACCGCCCAGGGGGACTCTACGAGCAGTACTTC	TRBV6-1	-	-	TRBJ2-7	15
CASSRGAVSYEQYF	TGTGCCAGCAGCCGGGGTGCGGTCTCCTACGAGCAGTACTTC	TRBV7-9	-	-	TRBJ2-7	14
CASRPDTGELFF	TGTGCCAGCAGACCAGACACCGGGGAGCTGTTTTTT	TRBV7-9	-	-	TRBJ2-2	12
CASGAGFPGANVLTF	TGCGCCAGCGGGGCTGGCTTCCCTGGGGCCAACGTCCTGACTTTC	TRBV5-1	-	-	TRBJ2-6	15
CASSLTGSGNQPQHF	TGTGCCAGCAGTTTGACAGGGTCGGGCAATCAGCCCCAGCATTTT	TRBV28	TRBD1	-	TRBJ1-5	15
CASSLRETPDNEQFF	TGTGCCAGCAGTTTAAGGGAGACACCCGACAATGAGCAGTTCTTC	TRBV27	-	-	TRBJ2-1	15
CASSLNANYGYTF	TGTGCCAGCAGCTTGAACGCGAACTATGGCTACACCTTC	TRBV5-6	-	-	TRBJ1-2	13
CASSYRLDDNEQFF	TGTGCCAGCAGTTACCGCCTAGATGACAATGAGCAGTTCTTC	TRBV6-6	-	-	TRBJ2-1	14
CASSSDSEVSYGYTF	TGCGCCAGCAGCTCAGACTCCGAAGTCAGCTATGGCTACACCTTC	TRBV5-1	-	once	TRBJ1-2	15
CASRDGGRSEKLFF	TGTGCCAGCAGAGACGGGGGGCGAAGTGAAAAACTGTTTTTT	TRBV6-5	-	-	TRBJ1-4	14
CASSADRESTDTQYF	TGTGCCAGCAGCGCGGACAGGGAGAGCACAGATACGCAGTATTTT	TRBV5-4	TRBD1	few	TRBJ2-3	15
CASSPPTSGPNTDTQYF	TGTGCCAGCAGTCCTCCGACTAGCGGGCCGAACACAGATACGCAGTATTTT	TRBV28	TRBD2	-	TRBJ2-3	17
CSVGRGLNTEAFF	TGCAGCGTTGGCAGGGGCCTGAACACTGAAGCTTTCTTT	TRBV29-1	-	-	TRBJ1-1	13
CASSLQRESSYNEQFF	TGCGCCAGCAGTCTTCAGCGGGAGAGCTCCTACAATGAGCAGTTCTTC	TRBV4-1	TRBD2	-	TRBJ2-1	16
CASETRRTNSPLHF	TGTGCCAGCGAAACTCGGAGGACCAATTCACCCCTCCACTTT	TRBV5-6	-	few	TRBJ1-6	14
CASSPDISRRGTGLTYEQYF	TGTGCCAGCTCACCAGACATTTCTAGGAGAGGGACAGGACTAACCTACGAGCAGTACTTC	TRBV18	TRBD1	-	TRBJ2-7	20
CASSLGAGTEAFF	TGTGCCAGCAGCTTAGGGGCTGGCACTGAAGCTTTCTTT	TRBV7-9	-	-	TRBJ1-1	13
CASSFLQGAGELFF	TGTGCCAGCAGCTTCCTTCAGGGGGCCGGGGAGCTGTTTTTT	TRBV11-3	TRBD1	once	TRBJ2-2	14
CASSLGPGTEAFF	TGCGCCAGCAGCTTGGGACCGGGGACTGAAGCTTTCTTT	TRBV5-1	-	-	TRBJ1-1	13
CASSGTVTTSNEQFF	TGCGCCAGCAGCGGAACAGTTACCACTTCCAATGAGCAGTTCTTC	TRBV5-1	-	-	TRBJ2-1	15
CASSSRDRVDTGELFF	TGTGCCAGCAGCTCCCGGGACAGGGTAGACACCGGGGAGCTGTTTTTT	TRBV13	TRBD1	-	TRBJ2-2	16
CASSPFGAGHNEQFF	TGCGCCAGCAGCCCGTTCGGAGCGGGCCACAATGAGCAGTTCTTC	TRBV4-1	-	-	TRBJ2-1	15
CASSIVAGSHEQFF	TGTGCCAGTAGTATAGTCGCGGGGTCCCATGAGCAGTTCTTC	TRBV19	-	-	TRBJ2-1	14
CASSSWTGSSYEQYF	TGTGCCAGCAGCTCCTGGACAGGTAGCTCCTACGAGCAGTACTTC	TRBV11-2	TRBD1	-	TRBJ2-7	15
CASSSRVGLNEQFF	TGTGCCAGCAGTTCTCGGGTGGGGCTCAATGAGCAGTTCTTC	TRBV7-2	-	-	TRBJ2-1	14
CASARTGSNEQFF	TGCGCCTCCGCCCGGACAGGGAGCAATGAGCAGTTCTTC	TRBV4-1	TRBD1	-	TRBJ2-1	13
CATSSQSGELFF	TGTGCCACCAGCAGTCAATCCGGGGAGCTGTTTTTT	TRBV15	-	few	TRBJ2-2	12
CASSVGGQGSSYEQYF	TGTGCCAGCAGCGTAGGGGGACAGGGGAGCTCCTACGAGCAGTACTTC	TRBV9	TRBD1	-	TRBJ2-7	16
CASSQEGAGRLQETQYF	TGTGCCAGCAGCCAAGAGGGAGCGGGGAGGCTCCAAGAGACCCAGTACTTC	TRBV14	TRBD2	-	TRBJ2-5	17
CASSGDRLFQETQYF	TGCGCCAGCAGTGGGGACAGGTTATTCCAAGAGACCCAGTACTTC	TRBV10-2	TRBD1	-	TRBJ2-5	15
CASSDGPNTEAFF	TGTGCCAGCAGTGATGGGCCGAACACTGAAGCTTTCTTT	TRBV6-1	-	-	TRBJ1-1	13
CASSPAGTSGGAGYNEQFF	TGTGCCAGCAGCCCCGCCGGGACTAGCGGGGGGGCCGGGTACAATGAGCAGTTCTTC	TRBV7-2	TRBD2	-	TRBJ2-1	19
CASSSDRENTEAFF	TGTGCCAGCAGCTCCGACAGGGAGAACACTGAAGCTTTCTTT	TRBV11-2	TRBD1	-	TRBJ1-1	14
CASTRSGSSYEQYF	TGCGCCAGCACTCGGAGTGGAAGCTCCTACGAGCAGTACTTC	TRBV5-1	-	few	TRBJ2-7	14
CASSERGLNTEAFF	TGTGCCAGTAGCGAGAGGGGGCTGAACACTGAAGCTTTCTTT	TRBV19	TRBD1	-	TRBJ1-1	14
CASSLVWDRAAEDGYTF	TGCGCCAGCAGCTTGGTGTGGGACAGGGCTGCTGAGGATGGCTACACCTTC	TRBV5-1	TRBD1	-	TRBJ1-2	17
CSARQGASYTF	TGCAGTGCTAGACAGGGGGCGAGCTACACCTTC	TRBV20-1	TRBD1	-	TRBJ1-2	11
CASSLSRWRGDTGELFF	TGTGCCAGCAGCTTAAGCCGATGGAGGGGAGACACCGGGGAGCTGTTTTTT	TRBV7-3	-	-	TRBJ2-2	17
CSSTLAGGELFF	TGTTCCAGCACCCTTGCGGGGGGGGAGCTGTTTTTT	TRBV7-9	-	-	TRBJ2-2	12
CASSRQSNNEKLFF	TGTGCCAGCAGTAGACAGAGCAATAATGAAAAACTGTTTTTT	TRBV2	-	-	TRBJ1-4	14
CASSSPSGGITSSYNEQFF	TGCGCCAGCAGCTCTCCTAGCGGGGGGATCACGAGCTCCTACAATGAGCAGTTCTTC	TRBV4-1	TRBD2	-	TRBJ2-1	19
CAWSVLVGGPLTGGNSPLHF	TGTGCCTGGAGTGTATTGGTTGGGGGACCATTAACAGGGGGTAATTCACCCCTCCACTTT	TRBV30	TRBD1	-	TRBJ1-6	20
CASSQTDFYGYTF	TGCGCCAGCAGCCAGACAGATTTCTATGGCTACACCTTC	TRBV4-1	-	-	TRBJ1-2	13
CASISWGQGSSYNEQFF	TGTGCCAGCATCTCGTGGGGACAGGGAAGCTCCTACAATGAGCAGTTCTTC	TRBV5-4	TRBD1	-	TRBJ2-1	17
CASSLDFPDTQYF	TGTGCCAGCAGCTTGGACTTCCCAGATACGCAGTATTTT	TRBV7-9	-	few	TRBJ2-3	13
CASRDRVAEAFF	TGTGCCAGTCGGGACAGGGTCGCTGAAGCTTTCTTT	TRBV6-1	TRBD1	-	TRBJ1-1	12
CASSRGGAEAFF	TGTGCCAGTAGCCGAGGGGGTGCCGAAGCTTTCTTT	TRBV19	-	-	TRBJ1-1	12
CASSELVWTSGTGTHTDTQYF	TGTGCCAGCAGTGAACTGGTTTGGACTAGCGGGACCGGGACTCACACAGATACGCAGTATTTT	TRBV2	TRBD2	-	TRBJ2-3	21
CASSRARRQTYGYTF	TGTGCCAGCAGTAGGGCCCGGAGGCAGACATATGGCTACACCTTC	TRBV27	-	-	TRBJ1-2	15